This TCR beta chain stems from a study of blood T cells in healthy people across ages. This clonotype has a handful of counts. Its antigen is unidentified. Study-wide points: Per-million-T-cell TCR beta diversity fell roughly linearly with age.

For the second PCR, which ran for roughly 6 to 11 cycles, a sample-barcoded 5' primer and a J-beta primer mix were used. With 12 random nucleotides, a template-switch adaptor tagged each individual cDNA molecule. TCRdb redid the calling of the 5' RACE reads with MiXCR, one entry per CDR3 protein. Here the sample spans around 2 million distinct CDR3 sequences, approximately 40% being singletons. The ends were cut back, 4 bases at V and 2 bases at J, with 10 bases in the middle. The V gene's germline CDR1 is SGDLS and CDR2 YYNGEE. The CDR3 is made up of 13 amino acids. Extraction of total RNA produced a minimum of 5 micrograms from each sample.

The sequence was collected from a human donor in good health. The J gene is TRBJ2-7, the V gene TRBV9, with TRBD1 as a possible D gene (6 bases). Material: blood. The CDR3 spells CASSSGATYEQYF. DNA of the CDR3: TGTGCCAGCAGCTCAGGGGCCACCTACGAGCAGTACTTC.